The 22 T cell receptor beta chains listed next were all sequenced from one sample in a study of spatial heterogeneity in lung cancer. Study-wide findings and caveats: Intratumoral expanded alpha and beta TCR counts were found to track tumor mutation counts.

TCRdb recomputed calls from the 5' RACE reads with MiXCR, one row per CDR3 protein. The repertoire holds about 100,000 distinct CDR3 sequences, with 4.4% as singletons. Their antigens remain unidentified. The time point denotes: sample taken at primary tumor resection. Sample: lung tumor tissue, taken at surgery. These receptors were obtained from a male donor with early-stage non-small cell lung cancer.

This clonotype was picked up many times. The V call is TRBV6-5, the J call TRBJ2-1; 14 nucleotides align to TRBD2. Per germline, CDR1 MNHEY and CDR2 SVGAGI. With V trimmed by 6 bases and J by 9 bases, 7 bases remained unmatched. This CDR3 spans 15 amino acids. For the CDR3, the DNA is TGTGCCAGCAGAGGGACTAGCGGGAGTATCAGTGAGCAGTTCTTC. Translated, it gives CASRGTSGSISEQFF.

This clonotype has a count of ten or more. The chain uses TRBV3-1 and TRBJ2-2; 10 nucleotides agree with TRBD2. In germline, CDR1 is LGHDT, CDR2 YNNKEL (reference sequence). The ends lost 4 bases at V and 1 base at J; junction bases unmatched: 3. The CDR3 extends over 16 amino acids. The CDR3 region is CASSRTSGGNTGELFF. CDR3 DNA sequence: TGTGCCAGCAGCCGGACTAGCGGAGGGAACACCGGGGAGCTGTTTTTT.

Turning to this clonotype: A much larger clone lies a single base off, so this may be a read error. The chain recombines TRBV28 with TRBJ1-1; the D is unclear. CDR3 length: 15 residues. Germline CDR1 is MDHEN and CDR2 is SYDVKM. The CDR3 sequence is CVSSSQPFAATEAFF. The CDR3 region has the DNA TGTGTCAGCAGTTCCCAACCTTTTGCTGCCACTGAAGCTTTCTTT. The full variable domain, its missing parts supplied by reference TRBV28 and TRBJ1-1, is DVKVTQSSRYLVKRTGEKVFLECVQDMDHENMFWYRQDPGLGLRLIYFSYDVKMKEKGDIPEGYSVSREKKERFSLILESASTNQTSMYLCVSSSQPFAATEAFFGQGTRLTVV.

This clonotype has a count of ten or more. The chain recombines TRBV7-9 with TRBJ2-3; TRBD2 matches at 7 bases. CDR1 is SEHNR, CDR2 FQNEAQ, per germline (reference sequence). The CDR3 extends over 16 amino acids. The V and J ends lost 2 bases and 2 bases, in that order; junction bases with no gene match: 7. The CDR3 loop is CASSLQRDSYTDTQYF. The DNA of the CDR3 is TGTGCCAGCAGCTTACAGCGGGACTCCTACACAGATACGCAGTATTTT.

The chain recombines TRBV12-3 or TRBV12-4 with TRBJ1-2; D is perhaps TRBD1 (5 bases). The CDR3 sequence is 12 residues long. V was cut by 5 bases and J by 8 bases, with 12 bases left in between. The CDR3 here is CASSPVGVGYTF. The DNA of the CDR3 is TGTGCCAGCAGTCCCGTAGGGGTGGGCTACACCTTC.

This clonotype was recorded at least ten times. This chain joins TRBV7-3 and TRBJ1-6; D gene uncertain. The CDR3 has 17 residues. Trimming shortened V by 5 bases and J by 1 base, and 15 bases separated the two germline ends. Germline CDR1 SGHTA, CDR2 FQGTGA. The CDR3 DNA reads TGTGCCAGCAGCCCAGCTCGAGTGATTTCCTATAATTCACCCCTCCACTTT. This encodes CASSPARVISYNSPLHF.

This clonotype was detected ten times or more. The chain is built from TRBV7-8 and TRBJ2-3; unclear D gene. CDR3 size: 16 residues. Germline V gene data show CDR1 as SGHVS and CDR2 as FQNEAQ. Between the trimmed V and J ends, which lost 5 bases and 0 bases, there was a span of 15 bases. For the CDR3, the DNA is TGTGCCAGCAGCGACTTCCTCCGCGGTAGCACAGATACGCAGTATTTT. As protein: CASSDFLRGSTDTQYF.

This clonotype showed up many times. The rearrangement uses TRBV28 and TRBJ2-7; 10 bases fit TRBD1. Germline assignment: CDR1 MDHEN and CDR2 SYDVKM. V lost 3 bases and J lost 5; bases outside the gene matches: 4. The CDR3 loop spans 14 amino acids. The CDR3 sequence: CASSFGDRGHEQYF. The CDR3 DNA follows: TGTGCCAGCAGTTTTGGGGACAGGGGTCACGAGCAGTACTTC.

This chain connects TRBV3-1 to TRBJ2-7; D gene unclear. CDR1 LGHDT and CDR2 YNNKEL come from the germline V gene (reference sequence). The length of the CDR3 is 15 residues. Deletions cut 1 base from V and 5 bases from J, with 15 bases between. DNA for the CDR3: TGTGCCAGCAGCCAAGCTCCGGACCCCACCGACGAGCAGTACTTC. Translated: CASSQAPDPTDEQYF.

In its sample, this clonotype was seen many times. This sequence joins TRBV2 and TRBJ2-3; possible D gene TRBD1, 5 bases. The CDR3 has 14 residues. Germline V gene sequence: CDR1 SNHLY, CDR2 FYNNEI. The V end lost 2 bases, the J end lost 2 bases, and 8 bases lay between the germline ends. The CDR3 region is CASSETGHTDTQYF. DNA for the CDR3: TGTGCCAGCAGTGAAACAGGACACACAGATACGCAGTATTTT.

Ten or more counts support this clonotype. The rearrangement uses TRBV3-1 and TRBJ1-5; D not resolved. V shed 1 base and J shed 5 bases, with 9 bases lying between them. The V gene's germline CDR1 is LGHDT and CDR2 YNNKEL (reference sequence). This CDR3 has 14 residues. CDR3: CASSQVYRDQPQHF. DNA of the CDR3: TGTGCCAGCAGCCAAGTTTACAGAGATCAGCCCCAGCATTTT.

This clonotype showed up many times. The V gene is TRBV10-3, the J gene TRBJ1-6, with TRBD1 as a possible D gene (6 bases). Germline loops: CDR1 ENHRY, CDR2 SYGVKD. The CDR3 runs 17 residues. V lost 5 bases to trimming and J lost 4 bases, with 18 bases between them. The CDR3 DNA reads as TGTGCCATCAGTCGAACTCAGGGGACCCAATATAATTCACCCCTCCACTTT. Protein: CAISRTQGTQYNSPLHF.

The table lists this clonotype with many counts. The gene calls are TRBV27 and TRBJ2-1; D is unresolved. The CDR3 length is 15 residues. The germline V gene has CDR1 MNHEY and CDR2 SMNVEV (reference sequence). The V and J ends lost 6 bases and 6 bases respectively, with 18 bases between them. The CDR3 nucleotides are TGTGCCAGCAGCCTTAGCTCCTTCCCTAGCAATGAGCAGTTCTTC. It is translated as CASSLSSFPSNEQFF.

This clonotype came up many times. The rearrangement links TRBV20-1 to TRBJ2-3; D may correspond to TRBD1 or TRBD2 (5 bases each). Trimming left V 3 bases short and J 2 bases short, with 18 bases between. The germline V gene encodes CDR1 DFQATT and CDR2 SNEGSKA (reference sequence). This CDR3 has 16 amino acids. CDR3 loop: CSARAAGATATDTQYF. CDR3 DNA sequence: TGCAGTGCTAGGGCCGCCGGGGCGACTGCCACAGATACGCAGTATTTT.

This clonotype was counted at least ten times. The chain links TRBV20-1 to TRBJ2-4; TRBD2 is a possible D gene (6 bases). The CDR3 is made up of 13 amino acids. The V end lost 1 base, the J end lost 6 bases, and 10 bases lay between the germline ends. Germline CDR1 DFQATT, CDR2 SNEGSKA (reference sequence). CDR3 sequence (DNA): TGCAGTGCTAGAGTTAGCGGAGGAAACATTCAGTACTTC. This encodes CSARVSGGNIQYF.

This clonotype was seen at least ten times. The J gene is TRBJ1-5, the V gene TRBV5-1; 9 bases line up with TRBD1. Germline CDR1 reads SGHRS; CDR2 reads YFSETQ. There are 20 residues in the CDR3. CDR3 in amino acids: CALRGAEMGQGVRSNQPQHF. DNA of the CDR3: TGCGCTCTCAGGGGTGCTGAGATGGGACAGGGTGTGAGGAGCAATCAGCCCCAGCATTTT. Together with reference TRBV5-1 and TRBJ1-5, the CDR3 gives the full variable domain: KAGVTQTPRYLIKTRGQQVTLSCSPISGHRSVSWYQQTPGQGLQFLFEYFSETQRNKGNFPGRFSGRQFSNSRSEMNVSTLELGDSALYLCALRGAEMGQGVRSNQPQHFGDGTRLSIL.

This clonotype was picked up many times. The V call is TRBV9, the J call TRBJ1-2; no firm D call. The CDR3 loop spans 17 amino acids. Germline CDR1 SGDLS, CDR2 YYNGEE. V lost 0 bases, J lost 6 bases, and 21 bases lay in between. CDR3 bases: TGTGCCAGCAGCGTAGGCGGTGTTTTGAAAAAACAGAATGGCTACACCTTC. Its translation is CASSVGGVLKKQNGYTF.

The J gene is TRBJ1-4, the V gene TRBV7-8, with 7 bases that match TRBD1. CDR1 and CDR2 from the germline V gene are SGHVS and FQNEAQ. The CDR3 covers 20 residues. V shed 5 bases and J 0 bases; nucleotides not matched to a gene: 18. The CDR3, as DNA: TGTGCCAGCAGCCCAGCATGGGACAGCATAAACACTGCAACTAATGAAAAACTGTTTTTT. This codes for CASSPAWDSINTATNEKLFF.

The sample holds many counts of this clonotype. The V and J genes are TRBV4-1 and TRBJ1-5; D uncertain. CDR1 is MGHRA and CDR2 is YSYEKL in the germline V gene. The CDR3 spans 17 residues. V lost 0 bases and J 4 bases, leaving 16 bases between the germline ends. CDR3 DNA sequence: TGCGCCAGCAGCCAAGAACCCTGGGCCCTGGGAAATCAGCCCCAGCATTTT. Translated: CASSQEPWALGNQPQHF.

Many counts were recorded for this clonotype. This chain joins TRBV10-3 and TRBJ2-5, with D maybe TRBD2 (5 bases). Germline CDR1 reads ENHRY; CDR2 reads SYGVKD. The CDR3 has 14 amino acids. Deletions cut 5 bases from V and 4 bases from J, with 14 bases between. The chain's CDR3 is CAISKAARRETQYF. CDR3 nucleotides: TGTGCCATCAGTAAAGCGGCCAGACGAGAGACCCAGTACTTC.

This clonotype was seen repeatedly, ten times or more. The rearrangement joins TRBV27 to TRBJ2-7; no definite D call. The germline V gene has CDR1 MNHEY and CDR2 SMNVEV (reference sequence). The CDR3 sequence is 15 residues long. Trimming removed 1 base from V and 4 bases from J, with 14 bases in between. The DNA of the CDR3 is TGTGCCAGCAGTTTATACATCACCCCGATGTACGAGCAGTACTTC. Translated, it gives CASSLYITPMYEQYF.

Comments on this clonotype: The missing conserved phenylalanine or tryptophan at the end of this CDR3 makes a read error likely. No DNA is shown, since the ends of the CDR3 on it are uncertain; the CDR3 is the one TCRdb lists. The chain joins TRBV27 to TRBJ2-7; TRBD1 was called by the table and not checked on the DNA. The germline V gene encodes CDR1 MNHEY and CDR2 SMNVEV (reference sequence). The CDR3 totals 9 residues, both ends included. CDR3 protein: CASSSPSFL.